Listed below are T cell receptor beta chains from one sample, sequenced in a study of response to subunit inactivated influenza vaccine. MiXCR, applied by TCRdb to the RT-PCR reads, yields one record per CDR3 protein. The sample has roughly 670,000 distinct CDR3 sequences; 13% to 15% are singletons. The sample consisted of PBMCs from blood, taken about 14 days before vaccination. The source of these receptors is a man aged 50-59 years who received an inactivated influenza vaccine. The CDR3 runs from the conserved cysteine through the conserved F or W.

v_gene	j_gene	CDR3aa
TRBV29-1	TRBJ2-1	CSVGLPRRGFNEQFF
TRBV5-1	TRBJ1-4	CASSPTSNEKLFF
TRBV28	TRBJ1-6	CASNPPSSYNSPLHF
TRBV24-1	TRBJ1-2	CATSGGLGGYTF
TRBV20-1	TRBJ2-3	CSARSHRGSRTDTQYF
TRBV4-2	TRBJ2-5	CASSAAGAHQETQYF
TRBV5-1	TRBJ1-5	CASNQDRGNNQPQHF
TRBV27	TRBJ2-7	CATRRGSYYEQYF
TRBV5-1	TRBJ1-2	CASSLGGQGYYGYTF
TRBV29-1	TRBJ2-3	CSVGTGVDTQYF
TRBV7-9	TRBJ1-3	CASSLAGDSTIYF
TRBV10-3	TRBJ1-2	CAIDRGLGGYTF
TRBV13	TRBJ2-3	CASSPAASGRPSDTQYF
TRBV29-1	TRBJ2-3	CSVTAGETDTQYF
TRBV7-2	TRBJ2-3	CASSLVRVGTDTQYF
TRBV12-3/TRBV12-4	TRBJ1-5	CASRGTGVGNQPQHF
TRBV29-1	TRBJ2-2	CSVGPRGPGELFF
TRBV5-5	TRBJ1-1	CASSLAWTGATTEAFF
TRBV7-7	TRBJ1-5	CASSLWGTSNQPQHF
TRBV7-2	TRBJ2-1	CASSPFREVGNEQFF
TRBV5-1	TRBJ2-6	CASSLAGTGRTGANVLTF
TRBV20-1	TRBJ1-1	CSARDPGTGGLGAFF
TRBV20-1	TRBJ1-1	CSVLGGGTEAFF
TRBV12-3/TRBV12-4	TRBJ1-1	CASSFGVPEAFF
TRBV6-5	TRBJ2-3	CASSYLRSTDTQYF
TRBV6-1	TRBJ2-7	CASSELTSGAYF
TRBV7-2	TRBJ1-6	CASSLAATDGSPLHF
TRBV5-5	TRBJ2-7	CASSFGLVANRTYEQYF
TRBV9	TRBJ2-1	CASSVATRAEQFF
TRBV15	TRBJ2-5	CATSRALSIGKETQYF
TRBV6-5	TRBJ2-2	CASSFDAPGDLNTGELFF
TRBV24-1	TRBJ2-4	CATSDSGRAKNIQYF
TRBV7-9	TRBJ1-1	CASSLARVGTEAFF
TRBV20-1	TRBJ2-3	CSARPTEWDTDTQYF
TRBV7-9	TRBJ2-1	CASSLAQGGHEQFF
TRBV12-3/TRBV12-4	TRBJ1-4	CASRAGTNSEKLFF
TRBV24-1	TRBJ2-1	CATSDSDRVGNEQFF
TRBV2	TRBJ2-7	CASSRGLAGGPGYEQYF
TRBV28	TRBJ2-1	CASSLEGGLYNEQFF
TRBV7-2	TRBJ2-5	CASSPPLSETQYF
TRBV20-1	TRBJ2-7	CSARSMSEGEQYF
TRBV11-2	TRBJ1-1	CASSNDRGQKAFF
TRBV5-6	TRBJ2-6	CASSLAGWQVPSGANVLTF
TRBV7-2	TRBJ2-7	CASSLAAGQAYEQYF
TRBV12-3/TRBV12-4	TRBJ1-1	CASSLDTGENTEAFF
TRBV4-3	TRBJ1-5	CASSQVVGNQPQHF
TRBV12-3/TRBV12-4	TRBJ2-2	CASSSIAGGVTGELFF
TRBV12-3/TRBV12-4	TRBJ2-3	CASSFGDFTDTQYF
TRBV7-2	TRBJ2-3	CASSPSSLAGGPTTQYF
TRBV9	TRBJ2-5	CASSVGTGQTQYF
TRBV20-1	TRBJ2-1	CSAPGTSGAFYNEQFF
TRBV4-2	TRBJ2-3	CASSKGLAGADTQYF
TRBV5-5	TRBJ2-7	CASSPLLDRDSYEQYF